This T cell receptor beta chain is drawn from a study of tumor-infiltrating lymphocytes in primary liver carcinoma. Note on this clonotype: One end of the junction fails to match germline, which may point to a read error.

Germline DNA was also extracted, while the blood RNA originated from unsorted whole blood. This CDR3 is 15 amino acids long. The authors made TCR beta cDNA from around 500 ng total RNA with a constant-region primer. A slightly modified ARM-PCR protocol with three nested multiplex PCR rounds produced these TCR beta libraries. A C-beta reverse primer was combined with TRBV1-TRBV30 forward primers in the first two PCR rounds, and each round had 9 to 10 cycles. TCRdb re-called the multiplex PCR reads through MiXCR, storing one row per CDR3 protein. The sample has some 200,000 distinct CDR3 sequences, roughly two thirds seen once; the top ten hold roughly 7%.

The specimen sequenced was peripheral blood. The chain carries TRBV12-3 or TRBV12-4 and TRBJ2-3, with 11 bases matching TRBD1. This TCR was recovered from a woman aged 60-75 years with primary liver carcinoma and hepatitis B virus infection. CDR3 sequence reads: CASSRTGGESDMQYF. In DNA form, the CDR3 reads TGTGCCAGCAGCAGGACAGGGGGCGAGTCAGATATGCAGTATTTT.